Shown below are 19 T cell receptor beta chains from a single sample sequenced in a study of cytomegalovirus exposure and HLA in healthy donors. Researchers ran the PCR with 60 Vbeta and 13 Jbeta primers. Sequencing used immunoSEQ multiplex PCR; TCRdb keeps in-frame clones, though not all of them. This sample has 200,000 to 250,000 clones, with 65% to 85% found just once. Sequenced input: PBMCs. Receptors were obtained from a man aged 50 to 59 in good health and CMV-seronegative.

In nucleotides, the CDR3 is TGTGCCAGCAGCCCCCGGACAGGGGGCCAAGAGACCCAGTACTTC. Its translation: CASSPRTGGQETQYF. The J gene is TRBJ2-5, the V gene TRBV7-9; 10 bases match TRBD1. Germline V gives CDR1 SEHNR, CDR2 FQNEAQ (reference sequence). The junction had 4 bases not matched to a gene; V was cut back by 5 bases and J by 1 base. The CDR3 is 15 residues long.

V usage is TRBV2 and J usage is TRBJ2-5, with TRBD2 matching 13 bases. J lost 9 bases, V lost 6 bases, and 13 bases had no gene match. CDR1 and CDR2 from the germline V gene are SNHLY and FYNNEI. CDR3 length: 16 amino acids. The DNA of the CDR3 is TGTGCCAGCAGCTTCGGACTAGCGGGAGAATGGATGGCCCAGTACTTC. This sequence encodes CASSFGLAGEWMAQYF.

CDR3 protein: CASSRAGVNNEQFF. The CDR3, as DNA: TGTGCCAGCAGTCGAGCAGGGGTAAACAATGAGCAGTTCTTC. V usage is TRBV25-1 and J usage is TRBJ2-1, with D perhaps TRBD1 (6 bases). The ends were cut back, 5 bases at V and 5 bases at J, with 13 bases in the middle. Germline values: CDR1 MGHDK, CDR2 SYGVNS. CDR3 size: 14 residues. Drawing the rest from reference TRBV25-1 and TRBJ2-1, the complete variable domain is EADIYQTPRYLVIGTGKKITLECSQTMGHDKMYWYQQDPGMELHLIHYSYGVNSTEKGDLSSESTVSRIRTEHFPLTLESARPSHTSQYLCASSRAGVNNEQFFGPGTRLTVL.

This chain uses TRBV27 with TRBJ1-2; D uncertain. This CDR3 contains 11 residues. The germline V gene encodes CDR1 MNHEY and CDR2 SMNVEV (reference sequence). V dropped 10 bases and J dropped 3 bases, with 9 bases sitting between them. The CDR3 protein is CATKQDYGYTF. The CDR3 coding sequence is TGTGCCACCAAGCAAGACTATGGCTACACCTTC.

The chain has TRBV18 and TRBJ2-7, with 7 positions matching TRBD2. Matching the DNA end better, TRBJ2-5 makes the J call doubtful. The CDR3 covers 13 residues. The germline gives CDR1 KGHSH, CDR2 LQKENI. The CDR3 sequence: CASTSGGEETQYF. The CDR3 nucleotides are TGTGCCAGCACTTCGGGAGGCGAAGAGACCCAGTACTTC.

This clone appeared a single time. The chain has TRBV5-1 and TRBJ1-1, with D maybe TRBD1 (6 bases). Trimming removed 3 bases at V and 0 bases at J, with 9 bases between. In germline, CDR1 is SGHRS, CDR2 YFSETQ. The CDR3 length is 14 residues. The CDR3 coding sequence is TGCGCCAGCAGCTCGCAGGGGATGAACACTGAAGCTTTCTTT. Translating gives CASSSQGMNTEAFF.

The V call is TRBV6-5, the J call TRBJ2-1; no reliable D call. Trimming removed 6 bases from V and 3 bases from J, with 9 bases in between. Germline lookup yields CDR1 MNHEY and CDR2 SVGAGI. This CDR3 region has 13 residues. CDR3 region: CASSNNRYNEQFF. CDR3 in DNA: TGTGCCAGCAGCAACAACCGCTACAATGAGCAGTTCTTC.

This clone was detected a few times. The CDR3 here is CASSIGLAGEQGSYEQYF. CDR3 sequence (DNA): TGTGCCAGTAGTATCGGCCTAGCGGGAGAACAGGGGTCCTACGAGCAGTACTTC. The V call is TRBV19, the J call TRBJ2-7; 10 bases agree with TRBD2. Germline V lookup: CDR1 LNHDA, CDR2 SQIVND (reference sequence). J was trimmed by 1 base and V by 3 bases; bases with no gene match: 12. The CDR3 is made up of 18 amino acids.

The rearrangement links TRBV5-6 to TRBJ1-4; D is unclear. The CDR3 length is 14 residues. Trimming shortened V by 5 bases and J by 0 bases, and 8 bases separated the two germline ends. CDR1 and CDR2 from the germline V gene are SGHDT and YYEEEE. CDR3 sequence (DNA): TGTGCCAGCAGGTCTTATGCAACTAATGAAAAACTGTTTTTT. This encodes CASRSYATNEKLFF.

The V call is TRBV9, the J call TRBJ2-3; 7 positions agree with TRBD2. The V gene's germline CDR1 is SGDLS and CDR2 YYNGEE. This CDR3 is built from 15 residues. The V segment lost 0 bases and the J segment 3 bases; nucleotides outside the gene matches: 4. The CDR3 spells CASSVVAGETDTQYF. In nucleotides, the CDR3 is TGTGCCAGCAGCGTAGTGGCGGGAGAGACAGATACGCAGTATTTT.

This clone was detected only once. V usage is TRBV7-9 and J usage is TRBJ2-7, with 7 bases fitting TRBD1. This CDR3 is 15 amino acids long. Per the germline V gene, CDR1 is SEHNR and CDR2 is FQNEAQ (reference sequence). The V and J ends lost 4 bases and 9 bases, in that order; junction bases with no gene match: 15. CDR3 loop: CASSYTGTDHRVQYF. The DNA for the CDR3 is TGTGCCAGCAGCTATACCGGGACAGATCACAGAGTGCAGTACTTC.

This chain's CDR3 is CAISDPGLAYNEQFF. CDR3 DNA: TGTGCCATCAGTGACCCCGGACTGGCCTACAATGAGCAGTTCTTC. The J gene is TRBJ2-1, the V gene TRBV10-3; D is perhaps TRBD2 (5 bases). CDR3 length: 15 residues. Per germline, CDR1 ENHRY and CDR2 SYGVKD. Trimming cost V 3 bases and J 2 bases, with 11 bases left between them.

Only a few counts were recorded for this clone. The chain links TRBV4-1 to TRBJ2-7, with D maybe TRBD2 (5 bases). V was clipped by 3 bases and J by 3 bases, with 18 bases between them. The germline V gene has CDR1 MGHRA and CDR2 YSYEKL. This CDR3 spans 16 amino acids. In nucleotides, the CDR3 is TGCGCCAGCAGCCAGGCCTGGGCCACTAGATACTACGAGCAGTACTTC. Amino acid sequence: CASSQAWATRYYEQYF.

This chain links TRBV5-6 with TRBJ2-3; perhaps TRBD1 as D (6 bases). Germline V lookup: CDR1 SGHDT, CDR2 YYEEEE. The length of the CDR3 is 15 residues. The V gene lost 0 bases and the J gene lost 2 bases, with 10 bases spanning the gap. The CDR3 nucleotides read TGTGCCAGCAGCTTGGAGGACAGAGACACAGATACGCAGTATTTT. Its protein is CASSLEDRDTDTQYF.

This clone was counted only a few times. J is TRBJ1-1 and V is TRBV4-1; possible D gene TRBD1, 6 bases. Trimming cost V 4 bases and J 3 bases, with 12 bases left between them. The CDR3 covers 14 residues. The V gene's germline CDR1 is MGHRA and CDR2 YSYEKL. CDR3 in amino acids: CASSPVTGYTEAFF. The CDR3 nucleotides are TGCGCCAGCAGCCCAGTAACAGGGTACACTGAAGCTTTCTTT.

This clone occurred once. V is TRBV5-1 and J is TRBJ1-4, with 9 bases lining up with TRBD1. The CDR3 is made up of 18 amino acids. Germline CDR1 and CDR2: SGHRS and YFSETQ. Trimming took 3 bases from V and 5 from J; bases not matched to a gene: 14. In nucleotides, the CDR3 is TGCGCCAGCAGCTGGGGGACAGGGCCGTGGAGCTCAAATGAAAAACTGTTTTTT. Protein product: CASSWGTGPWSSNEKLFF.

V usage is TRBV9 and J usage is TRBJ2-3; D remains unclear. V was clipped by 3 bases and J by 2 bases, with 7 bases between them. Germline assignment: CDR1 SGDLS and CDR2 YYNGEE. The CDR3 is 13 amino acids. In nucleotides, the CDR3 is TGTGCCAGCAGCGCCCCGTACACAGATACGCAGTATTTT. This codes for CASSAPYTDTQYF. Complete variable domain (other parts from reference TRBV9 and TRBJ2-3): DSGVTQTPKHLITATGQRVTLRCSPRSGDLSVYWYQQSLDQGLQFLIQYYNGEERAKGNILERFSAQQFPDLHSELNLSSLELGDSALYFCASSAPYTDTQYFGPGTRLTVL.

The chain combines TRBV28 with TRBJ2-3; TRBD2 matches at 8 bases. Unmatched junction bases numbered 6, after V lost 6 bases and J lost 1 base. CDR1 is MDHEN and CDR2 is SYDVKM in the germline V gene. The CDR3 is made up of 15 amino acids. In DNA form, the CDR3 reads TGTGCCAGCAGCCCCGCGGGACTAGGCACAGATACGCAGTATTTT. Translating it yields CASSPAGLGTDTQYF.

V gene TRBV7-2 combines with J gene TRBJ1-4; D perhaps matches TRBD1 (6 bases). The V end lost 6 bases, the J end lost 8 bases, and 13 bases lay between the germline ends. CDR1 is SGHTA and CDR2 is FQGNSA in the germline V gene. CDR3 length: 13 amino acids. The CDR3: CASSPDQGEKLFF. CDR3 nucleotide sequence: TGTGCCAGCAGTCCGGACCAGGGGGAAAAACTGTTTTTT.